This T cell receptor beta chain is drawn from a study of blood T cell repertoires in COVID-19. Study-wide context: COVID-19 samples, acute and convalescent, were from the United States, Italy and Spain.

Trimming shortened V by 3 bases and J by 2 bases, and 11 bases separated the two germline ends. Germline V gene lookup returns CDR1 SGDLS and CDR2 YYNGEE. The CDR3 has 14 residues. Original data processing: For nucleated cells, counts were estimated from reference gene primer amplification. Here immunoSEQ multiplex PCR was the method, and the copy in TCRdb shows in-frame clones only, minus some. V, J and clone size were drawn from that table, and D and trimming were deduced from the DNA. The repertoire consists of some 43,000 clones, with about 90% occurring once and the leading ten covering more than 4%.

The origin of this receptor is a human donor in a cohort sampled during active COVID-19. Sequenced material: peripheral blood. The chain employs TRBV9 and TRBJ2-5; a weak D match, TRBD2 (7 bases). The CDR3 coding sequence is TGTGCCAGCAGCGGGGGGGGCCCGCAAGAGACCCAGTACTTC. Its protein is CASSGGGPQETQYF.